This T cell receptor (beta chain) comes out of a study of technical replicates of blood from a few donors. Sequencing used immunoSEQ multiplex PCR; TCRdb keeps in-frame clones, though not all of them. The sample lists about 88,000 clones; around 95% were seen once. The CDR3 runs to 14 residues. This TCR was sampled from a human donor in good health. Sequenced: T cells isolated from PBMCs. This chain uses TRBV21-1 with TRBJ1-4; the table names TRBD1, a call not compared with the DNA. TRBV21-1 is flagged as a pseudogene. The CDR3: CASSKEDRGLKLFF. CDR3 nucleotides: TGTGCCAGCAGCAAAGAGGACAGGGGGTTGAAACTGTTTTTT.